A single sample gave rise to the 26 T cell receptor beta chains below, sequenced in a study of vaccination effects on CD4 cells after COVID-19. Antigens of these TCRs are unknown. Antigen-specific CD4+ T cells were expanded with viral peptide pools in the ViraFEST assay before sequencing. Subsequent to a culture period of 10 days, CD4+ T cells were isolated. Participants were given two doses of BNT162b2 or mRNA-1273 vaccine. Libraries were prepared by immunoSEQ multiplex PCR; TCRdb keeps only in-frame clonotypes and omits some of them. This sample carries about 48,000 clones, around 80% of them seen once, and the ten largest clones take around 15%. This material consisted of CD4+ T cells from PBMCs cultured with HCoV-OC43 spike peptides, taken after COVID-19 vaccination. The subset here: HCoV-OC43 spike overlapping peptide pool stimulation. The receptors come from a human donor who received a COVID-19 vaccine.

This chain connects TRBV5-6 to TRBJ2-5; D remains ambiguous. The CDR3 runs 13 residues. The V end lost 2 bases, the J end lost 2 bases, and 7 bases lay between the germline ends. Germline V gives CDR1 SGHDT, CDR2 YYEEEE. This chain's CDR3 is CASSLFSQETQYF. The CDR3 DNA sequence: TGTGCCAGCAGCTTATTCAGTCAAGAGACCCAGTACTTC. The full variable domain, completed using reference TRBV5-6 and TRBJ2-5, is DAGVTQSPTHLIKTRGQQVTLRCSPKSGHDTVSWYQQALGQGPQFIFQYYEEEERQRGNFPDRFSGHQFPNYSSELNVNALLLGDSALYLCASSLFSQETQYFGPGTRLLVL.

The chain links TRBV7-2 to TRBJ1-5; D unclear. Germline V gene lookup returns CDR1 SGHTA and CDR2 FQGNSA. The CDR3 is made up of 12 amino acids. V lost 3 bases and J 8 bases, leaving 8 bases between the germline ends. The CDR3 spells CASSFDSEPQHF. DNA for the CDR3: TGTGCCAGCAGCTTTGATAGTGAGCCCCAGCATTTT.

This chain uses TRBV18 with TRBJ2-2; TRBD2 aligns across 14 bases. Germline assignment: CDR1 KGHSH and CDR2 LQKENI. The J segment lost 5 bases and the V segment lost 2 bases, leaving 10 bases of the junction unmatched. CDR3 size: 19 residues. CDR3 in amino acids: CASSPYNPGLAGVTGELFF. CDR3 in DNA: TGTGCCAGCTCACCATATAATCCGGGACTAGCGGGAGTGACCGGGGAGCTGTTTTTT. The complete variable domain, with remaining parts taken from reference TRBV18 and TRBJ2-2, reads NAGVMQNPRHLVRRRGQEARLRCSPMKGHSHVYWYRQLPEEGLKFMVYLQKENIIDESGMPKERFSAEFPKEGPSILRIQQVVRGDSAAYFCASSPYNPGLAGVTGELFFGEGSRLTVL.

The chain has TRBV20-1 and TRBJ2-1; 10 bases are a match to TRBD2. The CDR3 is 14 amino acids. Losses at the gene ends were 3 bases for V and 9 bases for J; bases not matched to a gene: 8. The germline CDR1 and CDR2 sequences are DFQATT and SNEGSKA (reference sequence). CDR3: CSASVAGGQIEQFF. The CDR3 DNA sequence: TGCAGTGCTAGTGTAGCGGGAGGTCAGATTGAGCAGTTCTTC.

The V and J genes are TRBV3-1 (or the pseudogene TRBV3-2) and TRBJ2-1; D is unresolved. CDR3 length equals 15 residues. Between the trimmed V and J ends, which lost 0 bases and 0 bases, there was a span of 6 bases. Per the germline V gene, CDR1 is LGHDT and CDR2 is YNNKEL (reference sequence). The CDR3 nucleotides are TGTGCCAGCAGCCAAGATTATAGCTCCTACAATGAGCAGTTCTTC. As protein: CASSQDYSSYNEQFF.

In this sample, this clone turned up once. This chain connects TRBV5-1 to TRBJ2-7; a weak D match, TRBD1 (6 bases). Looked up from germline, CDR1 is SGHRS and CDR2 is YFSETQ. V was trimmed by 1 base and J by 3 bases, leaving 8 bases between them. The CDR3 totals 13 residues. CDR3 amino acids: CASSLPGVYEQYF. CDR3 DNA: TGCGCCAGCAGCTTGCCAGGGGTCTACGAGCAGTACTTC.

V usage is TRBV27 and J usage is TRBJ1-2; D is undetermined. Per germline, CDR1 MNHEY and CDR2 SMNVEV (reference sequence). The CDR3 contains 13 residues. Trimming shortened V by 2 bases and J by 1 base, and 5 bases separated the two germline ends. The CDR3 region is CASSLEGNYGYTF. For the CDR3, the DNA is TGTGCCAGCAGTTTAGAGGGTAACTATGGCTACACCTTC.

This chain joins TRBV30 and TRBJ1-1, with D uncertain. Trimming pared 0 bases from V and 5 bases from J, leaving 7 bases between. The CDR3 has 12 amino acids. CDR1 is GTSNPN and CDR2 is SVGIG in the germline V gene (reference sequence). The CDR3 spells CAWSVGQTEAFF. CDR3 DNA: TGTGCCTGGAGTGTAGGTCAAACTGAAGCTTTCTTT.

V and J are TRBV11-2 and TRBJ2-3, with D possibly matching TRBD2 (6 bases). The length of the CDR3 is 16 residues. Trimming removed 1 base at V and 0 bases at J, with 11 bases between. Germline-derived CDR1 and CDR2 are SGHAT and FQNNGV. This chain's CDR3 is CASSLGAGGSTDTQYF. The CDR3 bases are TGTGCCAGCAGCTTAGGGGCAGGAGGGAGCACAGATACGCAGTATTTT.

The chain employs TRBV6-6 and TRBJ2-3, with D possibly TRBD2 on 6 matching bases. The CDR3 runs to 13 residues. V gave up 6 bases and J gave up 1 base, with 8 bases separating them. CDR1 is MNHNY, CDR2 SVGAGI, per germline (reference sequence). The CDR3: CASRGGGTDTQYF. The CDR3 DNA sequence: TGTGCCAGCAGGGGAGGCGGCACAGATACGCAGTATTTT.

The sample holds a few counts of this clone. The V call is TRBV7-2, the J call TRBJ1-6, with D perhaps matching TRBD1 (6 bases). Trimming removed 6 bases from V and 10 bases from J, with 13 bases in between. Per germline, CDR1 SGHTA and CDR2 FQGNSA. This CDR3 is 13 amino acids long. The CDR3, as DNA: TGTGCCAGCAGTACAGGGTTACGATCACCCCTCCACTTT. Protein sequence: CASSTGLRSPLHF.

V is TRBV7-6 and J is TRBJ1-1, with unresolved D. V lost 1 base, J lost 0 bases, and 9 bases lay in between. Germline V gives CDR1 SGHVS, CDR2 FNYEAQ. The CDR3 consists of 15 residues. Here the CDR3 reads CASSLGGELNTEAFF. CDR3 nucleotide sequence: TGTGCCAGCAGCTTAGGAGGAGAGTTGAACACTGAAGCTTTCTTT.

The chain combines TRBV3-1 (or the pseudogene TRBV3-2) with TRBJ1-1; possible D gene TRBD1, 5 bases. The V gene's germline CDR1 is LGHDT and CDR2 YNNKEL (reference sequence). There are 16 residues in the CDR3. Trimming removed 1 base from V and 2 bases from J, with 14 bases in between. CDR3 DNA sequence: TGTGCCAGCAGCCAAGGAAGGGGTATAATAAACACTGAAGCTTTCTTT. Translation: CASSQGRGIINTEAFF.

As for this clone: The junction departs from germline at one end; a sequencing error may be responsible. The V and J genes are TRBV3-1 (or the pseudogene TRBV3-2) and TRBJ1-2, with a tentative D call TRBD1 (5 bases). Germline values: CDR1 LGHDT, CDR2 YNNKEL (reference sequence). This CDR3 is 13 amino acids long. The CDR3 region is CASSQEGSGQGVF. CDR3 in DNA: TGTGCCAGCAGCCAAGAGGGGTCAGGGCAAGGGGTCTTC.

The chain has TRBV15 and TRBJ1-1, with 7 bases matching TRBD1. Germline-derived CDR1 and CDR2 are LNHNV and YYDKDF (reference sequence). J lost 7 bases, V lost 8 bases, and 10 bases had no gene match. This CDR3 is 13 amino acids long. The CDR3 region is CATGTAGLGEAFF. In DNA form, the CDR3 reads TGTGCCACCGGGACAGCGGGCTTAGGTGAAGCTTTCTTT.

The chain recombines TRBV5-1 with TRBJ2-1; D gene ambiguous. V lost 0 bases and J lost 5, with 12 bases in between. The CDR3 totals 15 residues. Germline V CDR1 and CDR2: SGHRS, YFSETQ. CDR3 in DNA: TGCGCCAGCAGCTTGGTGGCAGGTAGCCACAATGAGCAGTTCTTC. This gives the protein CASSLVAGSHNEQFF. Full variable domain (rest looked up from reference TRBV5-1 and TRBJ2-1): KAGVTQTPRYLIKTRGQQVTLSCSPISGHRSVSWYQQTPGQGLQFLFEYFSETQRNKGNFPGRFSGRQFSNSRSEMNVSTLELGDSALYLCASSLVAGSHNEQFFGPGTRLTVL.

This chain links TRBV2 with TRBJ1-1; D uncertain. The CDR3 is 14 residues long. Looked up from germline, CDR1 is SNHLY and CDR2 is FYNNEI. V dropped 6 bases and J dropped 6 bases, with 17 bases sitting between them. The CDR3 sequence is CASSDDWDGAEAFF. CDR3 nucleotides: TGTGCCAGCAGCGACGATTGGGATGGAGCTGAAGCTTTCTTT.

The chain has TRBV3-1 (or the pseudogene TRBV3-2) and TRBJ1-5; 7 nucleotides line up with TRBD1. The germline gives CDR1 LGHDT, CDR2 YNNKEL (reference sequence). V lost 0 bases, J lost 7 bases, and 3 bases stayed unmatched. The CDR3 is made up of 14 amino acids. This chain's CDR3 is CASSQDLGGQPQHF. The CDR3, as DNA: TGTGCCAGCAGCCAAGACCTAGGGGGCCAGCCCCAGCATTTT.

This chain connects TRBV19 to TRBJ2-1; D unclear. From germline, CDR1 is LNHDA and CDR2 SQIVND (reference sequence). The V end lost 1 base, the J end lost 3 bases, and 10 bases lay between the germline ends. The CDR3 loop spans 15 amino acids. The CDR3 DNA follows: TGTGCCAGTAGTATAGTAGAACTGAACTACAATGAGCAGTTCTTC. Protein: CASSIVELNYNEQFF.

The V gene is TRBV2, the J gene TRBJ2-7, with D possibly matching TRBD2 (6 bases). The CDR3 is made up of 16 amino acids. V lost 5 bases, J lost 2 bases, and 19 bases lay in between. Germline values: CDR1 SNHLY, CDR2 FYNNEI. In nucleotides, the CDR3 is TGTGCCAGCAGTCCTTCGAAGCTCGGGAGTCCCTACGAGCAGTACTTC. It translates to CASSPSKLGSPYEQYF.

The chain combines TRBV6-2 or TRBV6-3 with TRBJ1-2, with D hard to call. This CDR3 is built from 12 residues. Germline CDR1 and CDR2: MNHEY and SVGEGT. Deletions cut 5 bases from V and 4 bases from J, with 8 bases between. This CDR3 reads CASSLDRYGYTF. CDR3 sequence (DNA): TGTGCCAGCAGTCTAGACCGCTATGGCTACACCTTC.

This clone was counted once. The chain links TRBV3-1 (or the pseudogene TRBV3-2) to TRBJ2-3; D possibly matches TRBD1 or TRBD2 (6 bases each). Trimming took off 5 bases at V and 2 bases at J, with 11 bases between the two ends. Germline loops: CDR1 LGHDT, CDR2 YNNKEL (reference sequence). CDR3 length: 14 residues. The CDR3 spells CASSLGGPTDTQYF. In DNA, the CDR3 is TGTGCCAGCAGCTTGGGGGGCCCCACAGATACGCAGTATTTT.

The chain combines TRBV6-2 or TRBV6-3 with TRBJ2-7; TRBD2 aligns across 8 bases. Germline V gives CDR1 MNHEY, CDR2 SVGEGT. This CDR3 has 16 amino acids. V dropped 2 bases and J dropped 4; count of bases not matched to a gene: 10. DNA for the CDR3: TGTGCCAGCAGTTACGGGTTTCGGGGGGGACGATACGAGCAGTACTTC. This gives the protein CASSYGFRGGRYEQYF.

The chain recombines TRBV6-5 with TRBJ1-5; no reliable D call. CDR3 length: 13 residues. Deletions cut 6 bases from V and 6 bases from J, with 12 bases between. The germline V gene has CDR1 MNHEY and CDR2 SVGAGI. The CDR3 region is CASSMTAVQPQHF. CDR3 bases: TGTGCCAGCAGCATGACCGCTGTTCAGCCCCAGCATTTT.

The rearrangement joins TRBV18 to TRBJ2-3; D uncertain. The CDR3 consists of 15 residues. CDR1 and CDR2 from the germline V gene are KGHSH and LQKENI. With 1 base removed from V and 2 bases from J, the gap between germline ends came to 10 bases. The CDR3 DNA is TGTGCCAGCTCACCACAACAGATGGACACAGATACGCAGTATTTT. It codes for CASSPQQMDTDTQYF. The full variable domain, in which reference TRBV18 and TRBJ2-3 provide the parts outside the CDR3, is NAGVMQNPRHLVRRRGQEARLRCSPMKGHSHVYWYRQLPEEGLKFMVYLQKENIIDESGMPKERFSAEFPKEGPSILRIQQVVRGDSAAYFCASSPQQMDTDTQYFGPGTRLTVL.

The rearrangement joins TRBV3-1 (or the pseudogene TRBV3-2) to TRBJ2-6, with TRBD1 matching over 7 bases. Germline V gene sequence: CDR1 LGHDT, CDR2 YNNKEL (reference sequence). Unmatched junction bases numbered 18, after V lost 1 base and J lost 0 bases. The CDR3 sequence is 22 residues long. This CDR3 reads CASSQASRAETGWYSGANVLTF. CDR3 nucleotide sequence: TGTGCCAGCAGCCAAGCCTCACGCGCCGAGACAGGGTGGTACTCTGGGGCCAACGTCCTGACTTTC.